The entry below describes one T cell receptor beta chain. The data were taken from a study of blood T cell repertoires in COVID-19. Study-level background: COVID-19 samples, acute and convalescent, were from the United States, Italy and Spain. Sources were T cells, B-cell-depleted T cells, or PBMCs; the material itself was cDNA or gDNA.

Source study methods: Nucleated cell counts were estimated from reference gene primer amplification. Generated by immunoSEQ multiplex PCR, the TCRdb table keeps only in-frame clones and is missing some. V, J and clone size reflect that table, while D and trimming were determined from the DNA. The profile shows over 100,000 clones, approximately 84% of them singletons. Trimming stripped 5 bases from V and 6 bases from J, with 19 bases between. The V gene's germline CDR1 is MNHEY and CDR2 SMNVEV (reference sequence). This CDR3 has 15 residues. The chain employs TRBV27 and TRBJ1-1; D is possibly TRBD1 (6 bases). Material for sequencing was peripheral blood. This TCR came from a middle-aged man with active or convalescent COVID-19. The CDR3: CASSTLPGQRAEAFF. The CDR3 DNA follows: TGTGCCAGCAGTACACTGCCGGGACAAAGGGCTGAAGCTTTCTTT.